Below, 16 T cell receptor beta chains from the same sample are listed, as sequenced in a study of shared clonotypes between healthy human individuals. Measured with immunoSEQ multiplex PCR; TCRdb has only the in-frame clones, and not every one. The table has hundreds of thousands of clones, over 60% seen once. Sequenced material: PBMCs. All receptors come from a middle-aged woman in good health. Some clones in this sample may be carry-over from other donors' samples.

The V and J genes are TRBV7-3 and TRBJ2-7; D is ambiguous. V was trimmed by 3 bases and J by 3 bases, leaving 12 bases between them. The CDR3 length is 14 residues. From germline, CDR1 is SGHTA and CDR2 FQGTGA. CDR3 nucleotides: TGTGCCAGCAGCTTTACTGCCGGAGACTACGAGCAGTACTTC. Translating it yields CASSFTAGDYEQYF.

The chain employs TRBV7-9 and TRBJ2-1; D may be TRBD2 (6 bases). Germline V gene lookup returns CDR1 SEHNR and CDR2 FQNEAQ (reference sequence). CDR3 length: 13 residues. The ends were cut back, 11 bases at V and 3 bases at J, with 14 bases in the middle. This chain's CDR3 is CAVSSGSYNEQFF. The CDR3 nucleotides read TGTGCCGTATCCTCCGGGAGCTACAATGAGCAGTTCTTC.

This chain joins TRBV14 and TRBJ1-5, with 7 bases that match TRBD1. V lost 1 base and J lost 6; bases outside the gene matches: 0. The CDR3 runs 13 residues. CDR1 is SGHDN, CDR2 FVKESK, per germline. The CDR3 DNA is TGTGCCAGCAGCCAAGCAGGGGGTCAGCCCCAGCATTTT. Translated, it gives CASSQAGGQPQHF.

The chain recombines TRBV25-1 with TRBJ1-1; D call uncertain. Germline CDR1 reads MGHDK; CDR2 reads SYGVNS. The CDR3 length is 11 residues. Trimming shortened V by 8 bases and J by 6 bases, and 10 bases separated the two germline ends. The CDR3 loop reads CASLGRAEAFF. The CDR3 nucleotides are TGTGCCAGCCTCGGGAGGGCTGAAGCTTTCTTT.

The CDR3, as DNA: TGTGCCAGCAGCTGGGGGACTGCAGATACGCAGTATTTT. It translates to CASSWGTADTQYF. The V and J genes are TRBV13 and TRBJ2-3; perhaps TRBD2 as D (6 bases). Trimming removed 4 bases from V and 4 bases from J, with 9 bases in between. The CDR3 length is 13 residues. Germline-derived CDR1 and CDR2 are PRHDT and FYEKMQ (reference sequence).

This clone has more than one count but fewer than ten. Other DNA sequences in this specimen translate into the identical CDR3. The CDR3 nucleotides are TGTGCCATCAGACCGGGACAGGGCAACACCGGGGAGCTGTTTTTT. As protein: CAIRPGQGNTGELFF. The V call is TRBV10-3, the J call TRBJ2-2; 9 bases are a match to TRBD1. Germline CDR1 and CDR2: ENHRY and SYGVKD. V shed 6 bases, J shed 2 bases, and the junction held 4 bases outside the gene matches. The CDR3 sequence is 15 residues long.

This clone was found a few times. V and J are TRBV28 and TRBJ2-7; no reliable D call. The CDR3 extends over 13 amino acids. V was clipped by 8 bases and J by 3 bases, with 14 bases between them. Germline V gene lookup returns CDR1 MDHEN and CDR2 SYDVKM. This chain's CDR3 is CASGRRDFYEQYF. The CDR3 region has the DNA TGTGCCAGCGGAAGAAGGGATTTCTACGAGCAGTACTTC.

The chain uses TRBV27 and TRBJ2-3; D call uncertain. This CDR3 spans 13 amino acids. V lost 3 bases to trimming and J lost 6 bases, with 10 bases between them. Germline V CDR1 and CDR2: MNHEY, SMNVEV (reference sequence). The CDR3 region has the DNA TGTGCCAGCAGTTTTCTCAGATCGGATACGCAGTATTTT. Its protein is CASSFLRSDTQYF.

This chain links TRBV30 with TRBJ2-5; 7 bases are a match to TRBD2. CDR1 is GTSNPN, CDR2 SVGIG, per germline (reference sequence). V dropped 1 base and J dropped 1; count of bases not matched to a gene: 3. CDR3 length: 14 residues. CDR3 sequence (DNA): TGTGCCTGGAGTGGGGGACTAATCCAAGAGACCCAGTACTTC. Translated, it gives CAWSGGLIQETQYF.

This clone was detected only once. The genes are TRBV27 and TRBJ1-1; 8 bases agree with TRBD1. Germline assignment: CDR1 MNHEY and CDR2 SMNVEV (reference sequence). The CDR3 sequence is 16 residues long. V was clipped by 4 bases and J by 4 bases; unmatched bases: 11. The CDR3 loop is CASSWGRQGSGTEAFF. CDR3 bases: TGTGCCAGCAGTTGGGGAAGACAGGGGTCGGGCACTGAAGCTTTCTTT.

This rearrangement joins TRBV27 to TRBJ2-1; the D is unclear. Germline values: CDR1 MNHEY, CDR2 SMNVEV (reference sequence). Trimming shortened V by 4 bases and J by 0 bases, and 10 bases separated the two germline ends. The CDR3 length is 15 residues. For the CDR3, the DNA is TGTGCCAGCAGTTCAAGCAGAAGCTCCTACAATGAGCAGTTCTTC. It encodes CASSSSRSSYNEQFF.

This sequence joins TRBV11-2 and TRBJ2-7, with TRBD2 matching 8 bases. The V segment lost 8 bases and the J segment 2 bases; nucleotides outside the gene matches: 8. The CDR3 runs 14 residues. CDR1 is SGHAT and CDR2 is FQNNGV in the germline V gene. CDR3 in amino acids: CASGRLAGTYEQYF. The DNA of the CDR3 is TGTGCCAGCGGAAGATTAGCGGGAACCTACGAGCAGTACTTC.

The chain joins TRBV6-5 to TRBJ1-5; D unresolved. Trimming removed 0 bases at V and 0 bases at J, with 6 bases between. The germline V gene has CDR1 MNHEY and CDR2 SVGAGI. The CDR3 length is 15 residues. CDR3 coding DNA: TGTGCCAGCAGTTACTCTCCGGATAGCAATCAGCCCCAGCATTTT. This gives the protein CASSYSPDSNQPQHF.

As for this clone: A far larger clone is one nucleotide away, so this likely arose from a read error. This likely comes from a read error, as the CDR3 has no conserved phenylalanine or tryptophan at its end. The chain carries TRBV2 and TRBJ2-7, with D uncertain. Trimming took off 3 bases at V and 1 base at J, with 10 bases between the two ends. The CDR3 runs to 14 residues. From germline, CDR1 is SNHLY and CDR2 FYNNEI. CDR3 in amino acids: CASSEAGYSYEQYL. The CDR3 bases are TGTGCCAGCAGTGAGGCAGGTTATTCCTACGAGCAGTACCTC.

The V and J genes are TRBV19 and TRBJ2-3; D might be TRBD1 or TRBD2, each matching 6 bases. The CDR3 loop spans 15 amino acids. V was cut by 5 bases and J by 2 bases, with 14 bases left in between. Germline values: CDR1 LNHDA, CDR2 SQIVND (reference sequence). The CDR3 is CASSLGSGATDTQYF. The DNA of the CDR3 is TGTGCCAGTAGTTTAGGATCGGGGGCCACAGATACGCAGTATTTT.

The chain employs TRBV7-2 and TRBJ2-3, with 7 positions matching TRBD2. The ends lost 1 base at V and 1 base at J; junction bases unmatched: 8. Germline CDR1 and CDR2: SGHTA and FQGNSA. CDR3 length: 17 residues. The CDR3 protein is CASSLGMTSRGTDTQYF. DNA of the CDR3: TGTGCCAGCAGCTTAGGTATGACTAGCAGGGGCACAGATACGCAGTATTTT.